This paragraph covers one T cell receptor beta chain sequence. The participants were between about 18 and 90 years old and came from some 23 US areas. This record comes from a study of blood T cell repertoires in COVID-19. Study at large: PBMCs, B-cell-depleted T cells, or T cells were the source of the cDNA or gDNA that made up the material.

CDR1 is SGDLS and CDR2 is YYNGEE in the germline V gene. CDR3 length: 13 residues. With 1 base removed from V and 8 bases from J, the gap between germline ends came to 10 bases. Profiling relied on immunoSEQ multiplex PCR, and the TCRdb table lists in-frame clones only, not all of them. The sample has 120,000 to 150,000 clones; 84% are singletons. This chain links TRBV9 with TRBJ1-3; D remains ambiguous. What was sequenced was PBMCs or T cells enriched from blood (not recorded which). The TCR sequence derives from a woman between 50 and 59 years old who had been exposed to COVID-19. The CDR3 DNA follows: TGTGCCAGCAGCGTATCCGTTAGAGACACCATATATTTT. It is translated as CASSVSVRDTIYF.